These 25 T cell receptor beta chains came from one sample sequenced in a study of T cell changes during pregnancy in multiple sclerosis. Sequencing was performed with immunoSEQ multiplex PCR; in TCRdb, only in-frame clones are kept and a portion is missing. The sample lists 55,000 to 80,000 clones, about 93% occurring once. The source material was CD8+ T cells from peripheral blood mononuclear cells, sampled in the second trimester of pregnancy. These receptors were collected from a female donor with multiple sclerosis, enrolled in a pregnancy study.

The chain joins TRBV10-3 to TRBJ1-4, with 7 bases fitting TRBD1. The V segment lost 2 bases and the J segment 7 bases; nucleotides outside the gene matches: 4. The CDR3 contains 14 residues. Germline assignment: CDR1 ENHRY and CDR2 SYGVKD. The CDR3 DNA follows: TGTGCCATCAGTGAGGAGACAGGGTTTGAAAAACTGTTTTTT. Amino acids: CAISEETGFEKLFF.

The V and J genes are TRBV28 and TRBJ2-1, with 7 bases lining up with TRBD1. The CDR3 covers 15 residues. The V gene end was trimmed by 5 bases and the J gene end by 3 bases; junction bases not matched to a gene: 7. Germline lookup yields CDR1 MDHEN and CDR2 SYDVKM. CDR3 protein: CASSPGTDFYNEQFF. CDR3 nucleotide sequence: TGTGCCAGCAGTCCCGGGACAGACTTCTACAATGAGCAGTTCTTC.

The chain couples TRBV9 to TRBJ2-5; D gene uncertain. V lost 0 bases, J lost 5 bases, and 17 bases lay in between. Germline-derived CDR1 and CDR2 are SGDLS and YYNGEE. The CDR3 covers 16 residues. The CDR3: CASSVGLTETRETQYF. DNA for the CDR3: TGTGCCAGCAGCGTAGGCCTCACTGAGACCAGGGAGACCCAGTACTTC.

The gene calls are TRBV23-1 and TRBJ2-4, with D hard to call. TRBV23-1 is noted as an ORF with a role that remains uncertain. The V end was cut by 4 bases, the J end by 3 bases, with 19 bases between. This CDR3 has 17 amino acids. The CDR3 spells CASSRVESLWSKNIQYF. The CDR3 coding sequence is TGCGCCAGCAGTCGAGTAGAATCCCTTTGGAGCAAAAACATTCAGTACTTC.

This chain connects TRBV29-1 to TRBJ2-7; D might be TRBD1 (6 bases). Between the trimmed V and J ends, which lost 0 bases and 7 bases, there was a span of 7 bases. The CDR3 length is 11 residues. Germline loops: CDR1 SQVTM, CDR2 ANQGSEA. The DNA of the CDR3 is TGCAGCGTTGAAGAGGGGGCAGAGCAGTACTTC. Its protein product is CSVEEGAEQYF.

This sequence joins TRBV5-6 and TRBJ2-3, with TRBD2 matching 7 bases. This CDR3 region has 13 residues. V was pared by 4 bases and J by 14 bases, with 13 bases of the junction left unmatched. Germline V CDR1 and CDR2: SGHDT, YYEEEE. CDR3 region: CASSRGDYLGGYF. DNA of the CDR3: TGTGCCAGCAGCCGGGGGGATTACTTGGGCGGGTATTTT.

The chain has TRBV5-6 and TRBJ2-2; 9 positions match TRBD2. The germline V gene encodes CDR1 SGHDT and CDR2 YYEEEE. V dropped 4 bases and J dropped 0; count of bases not matched to a gene: 7. This CDR3 has 17 residues. The CDR3 reads CASSDLAGSPNTGELFF. CDR3 DNA sequence: TGTGCCAGCAGCGATCTAGCGGGGTCCCCGAACACCGGGGAGCTGTTTTTT.

The chain couples TRBV27 to TRBJ2-2, with D perhaps matching TRBD2 (5 bases). V dropped 3 bases and J dropped 5 bases, with 13 bases sitting between them. This CDR3 has 15 residues. Germline CDR1 reads MNHEY; CDR2 reads SMNVEV (reference sequence). This CDR3 reads CASSFGVGSTGELFF. The CDR3 nucleotides read TGTGCCAGCAGTTTCGGGGTTGGGTCGACCGGGGAGCTGTTTTTT.

The V gene is TRBV6-1, the J gene TRBJ2-7; 9 nucleotides agree with TRBD1. The CDR3 is made up of 16 amino acids. Germline V gene data show CDR1 as MNHNS and CDR2 as SASEGT. Unmatched junction bases numbered 5, after V lost 0 bases and J lost 2 bases. The CDR3 DNA follows: TGTGCCAGCAGTGAAGCGACGACAGGGGGTACCTACGAGCAGTACTTC. This translates into CASSEATTGGTYEQYF.

The V gene is TRBV10-3, the J gene TRBJ1-3, with 9 bases that match TRBD1. Trimming cost V 3 bases and J 6 bases; bases outside gene matches: 9. Germline V gene sequence: CDR1 ENHRY, CDR2 SYGVKD. This CDR3 is built from 16 residues. CDR3: CAISDPGQGSTNTIYF. The CDR3 nucleotides are TGTGCCATCAGTGACCCGGGACAGGGCTCTACAAACACCATATATTTT.

The genes are TRBV4-1 and TRBJ2-7; no definite D call. The CDR3 spans 15 residues. The germline V gene has CDR1 MGHRA and CDR2 YSYEKL. V was cut by 0 bases and J by 0 bases, with 9 bases left in between. The CDR3 sequence is CASSQDNSNSYEQYF. For the CDR3, the DNA is TGCGCCAGCAGCCAAGATAATAGCAACTCCTACGAGCAGTACTTC.

V is TRBV2 and J is TRBJ2-1, with a weak D call TRBD2 (5 bases). Trimming cost V 6 bases and J 2 bases, with 17 bases left between them. There are 16 residues in the CDR3. CDR1 and CDR2 from the germline V gene are SNHLY and FYNNEI. The CDR3, as DNA: TGTGCCAGCAGACTCCGAGGGCGGAGCACCTACAATGAGCAGTTCTTC. As protein: CASRLRGRSTYNEQFF. The entire variable domain, with the rest obtained from reference TRBV2 and TRBJ2-1, is as follows: EPEVTQTPSHQVTQMGQEVILRCVPISNHLYFYWYRQILGQKVEFLVSFYNNEISEKSEIFDDQFSVERPDGSNFTLKIRSTKLEDSAMYFCASRLRGRSTYNEQFFGPGTRLTVL.

This chain joins TRBV5-1 and TRBJ2-3, with D tentatively TRBD2 (6 bases). V dropped 8 bases and J dropped 0 bases, with 13 bases sitting between them. The CDR3 has 14 amino acids. Germline lookup yields CDR1 SGHRS and CDR2 YFSETQ. CDR3 in amino acids: CASTWGTSTDTQYF. The CDR3 coding sequence is TGCGCCAGTACCTGGGGGACTAGCACAGATACGCAGTATTTT.

The CDR3 sequence: CASSLDTINEQFF. For the CDR3, the DNA is TGTGCCAGCAGCTTAGATACTATAAATGAGCAGTTCTTC. The chain has TRBV11-2 and TRBJ2-1; D gene unclear. Germline-derived CDR1 and CDR2 are SGHAT and FQNNGV. Trimming took off 0 bases at V and 7 bases at J, with 7 bases between the two ends. The CDR3 sequence is 13 residues long.

This chain connects TRBV29-1 to TRBJ2-7, with TRBD1 identical over 9 bases. CDR3 length: 13 amino acids. With 1 base clipped from V and 5 bases from J, the junction kept 3 bases outside the gene matches. Per germline, CDR1 SQVTM and CDR2 ANQGSEA. This chain's CDR3 is CSVEARDRDEQYF. Here the CDR3 DNA reads TGCAGCGTTGAAGCCCGGGACAGGGACGAGCAGTACTTC.

This chain links TRBV19 with TRBJ1-2; D gene unclear. This CDR3 contains 14 residues. The germline V and J ends were trimmed by 7 bases and 0 bases, with 12 bases remaining between them. The germline CDR1 and CDR2 sequences are LNHDA and SQIVND (reference sequence). In DNA form, the CDR3 reads TGTGCCAGTAAATCTCCAGGCACTAACTATGGCTACACCTTC. Its protein is CASKSPGTNYGYTF.

The CDR3 nucleotides are TGTGCCAGCAGTGCAGACGCCTTACAGGGGGCTTCCTACGAGCAGTACTTC. Protein product: CASSADALQGASYEQYF. The V and J genes are TRBV2 and TRBJ2-7, with TRBD1 matching 9 bases. The V gene end was trimmed by 4 bases and the J gene end by 1 base; junction bases not matched to a gene: 11. CDR1 and CDR2 from the germline V gene are SNHLY and FYNNEI. The CDR3 totals 17 residues.

V usage is TRBV19 and J usage is TRBJ1-1; no firm D call. Trimming took 5 bases from V and 3 from J, leaving 13 bases between them. Germline V gene data show CDR1 as LNHDA and CDR2 as SQIVND (reference sequence). This CDR3 region has 14 residues. The CDR3 is CASSADGGYTEAFF. CDR3 nucleotide sequence: TGTGCCAGTAGTGCGGACGGAGGGTACACTGAAGCTTTCTTT.

The rearrangement links TRBV19 to TRBJ2-3; D not certain. Trimming took 5 bases from V and 0 from J, leaving 6 bases between them. The CDR3 totals 13 residues. The germline V gene has CDR1 LNHDA and CDR2 SQIVND (reference sequence). CDR3 DNA sequence: TGTGCCAGTAGTGTTCTGAGCACAGATACGCAGTATTTT. This sequence encodes CASSVLSTDTQYF.

The chain has TRBV2 and TRBJ2-1, with 10 bases matching TRBD2. The V gene end was trimmed by 6 bases and the J gene end by 0 bases; junction bases not matched to a gene: 5. Germline CDR1 and CDR2: SNHLY and FYNNEI. The CDR3 has 16 residues. The CDR3 DNA sequence: TGTGCCAGCAGACCCGCTAGCGGGAGCTCCTACAATGAGCAGTTCTTC. Its protein product is CASRPASGSSYNEQFF. The complete variable domain, with remaining parts taken from reference TRBV2 and TRBJ2-1, reads EPEVTQTPSHQVTQMGQEVILRCVPISNHLYFYWYRQILGQKVEFLVSFYNNEISEKSEIFDDQFSVERPDGSNFTLKIRSTKLEDSAMYFCASRPASGSSYNEQFFGPGTRLTVL.

This chain links TRBV28 with TRBJ2-1; 9 bases line up with TRBD2. Germline loops: CDR1 MDHEN, CDR2 SYDVKM. This CDR3 is 15 amino acids long. V lost 0 bases to trimming and J lost 13 bases; unmatched junction nucleotides: 10. CDR3 region: CASSLWGGAGGFQFF. CDR3 nucleotides: TGTGCCAGCAGTTTATGGGGCGGTGCGGGAGGGTTTCAGTTCTTC.

Only one count was recorded for this clone. The chain recombines TRBV7-9 with TRBJ1-1; possible D gene TRBD1, 5 bases. CDR1 and CDR2 (germline): SEHNR, FQNEAQ (reference sequence). V gave up 3 bases and J gave up 5 bases, with 13 bases separating them. This CDR3 has 14 amino acids. CDR3 nucleotides: TGTGCCAGCAGCTTCTACGCCGGGGGGACTGAAGCTTTCTTT. Translating gives CASSFYAGGTEAFF.

This clone was observed once. The rearrangement links TRBV11-2 to TRBJ2-3, with D maybe TRBD1 (6 bases). V lost 6 bases and J lost 2, with 12 bases in between. The germline V gene has CDR1 SGHAT and CDR2 FQNNGV. CDR3 length: 14 residues. The CDR3 here is CASSYRVFTDTQYF. CDR3 coding DNA: TGTGCCAGCAGTTACAGGGTATTCACAGATACGCAGTATTTT.

The chain joins TRBV30 to TRBJ2-7; D gene ambiguous. The CDR3 spans 11 residues. Trimming removed 3 bases from V and 7 bases from J, with 10 bases in between. CDR1 and CDR2 from the germline V gene are GTSNPN and SVGIG (reference sequence). The CDR3 region has the DNA TGTGCCTGGAGGTTTCTGGAGGAGCAGTACTTC. Protein product: CAWRFLEEQYF.

The V call is TRBV6-1, the J call TRBJ1-2; 8 bases are a match to TRBD1. Germline-derived CDR1 and CDR2 are MNHNS and SASEGT. The CDR3 extends over 14 amino acids. After removal of 7 bases from V and 4 bases from J, the junction contained 8 bases not matched to a gene. CDR3 residues: CASKLQGVVYGYTF. CDR3 nucleotides: TGTGCCAGCAAATTACAGGGGGTCGTCTATGGCTACACCTTC.